Each of the 24 T cell receptor beta chains below was sequenced from the same sample in a study of spatial heterogeneity in lung cancer. TCRdb redid the calling of the 5' RACE reads with MiXCR, one entry per CDR3 protein. The sample contains around 13,000 distinct CDR3 sequences, roughly 5.2% of which appear only once. Time point denoted: sample taken at primary tumor resection. Which antigens these TCRs recognize remains unknown. Study-wide findings and caveats: One measure, the expanded intratumoral alpha and beta TCR count, tracked tumor mutation counts.

The sequencing here drew on lung tumor tissue, taken at surgery. These receptors were obtained from a male donor with early-stage non-small cell lung cancer.

This clonotype was detected once. This chain's CDR3 is CSASRDWNNEQFF. CDR3 DNA sequence: TGCAGTGCTTCCCGGGACTGGAACAATGAGCAGTTCTTC. The chain links TRBV20-1 to TRBJ2-1; a weak D match, TRBD2 (6 bases). With 5 bases removed from V and 5 bases from J, the gap between germline ends came to 13 bases. CDR1 DFQATT and CDR2 SNEGSKA come from the germline V gene (reference sequence). CDR3 size: 13 residues.

This clonotype came up many times. The chain has TRBV9 and TRBJ2-7, with D perhaps matching TRBD1 or TRBD2 (6 bases each). Germline assignment: CDR1 SGDLS and CDR2 YYNGEE. V gave up 0 bases and J gave up 4 bases, with 20 bases separating them. The CDR3 contains 17 residues. The CDR3 DNA sequence: TGTGCCAGCAGCGTAGCTATTGAGAGAACAGGGAGGTACGAGCAGTACGTC. It encodes CASSVAIERTGRYEQYV.

This clonotype was counted at least ten times. The rearrangement joins TRBV7-3 to TRBJ2-3; perhaps TRBD1 as D (7 bases). Between the trimmed V and J ends, which lost 3 bases and 1 base, there was a span of 14 bases. Per the germline V gene, CDR1 is SGHTA and CDR2 is FQGTGA. This CDR3 is 16 amino acids long. CDR3 coding DNA: TGTGCCAGCAGCTTCGGAGGGGGCTGGGGCACAGATACGCAGTATTTT. It translates to CASSFGGGWGTDTQYF.

This clonotype was seen ten or more times. The rearrangement uses TRBV4-2 and TRBJ1-6; weak D call: TRBD1 (6 bases). Germline values: CDR1 LGHNA, CDR2 YNFKEQ. CDR3 length: 16 amino acids. The ends were cut back, 0 bases at V and 5 bases at J, with 11 bases in the middle. This CDR3 is CASSQDPRGNNSPLHF. CDR3 bases: TGTGCCAGCAGCCAAGATCCCAGGGGTAATAATTCACCCCTCCACTTT.

In this sample, this clonotype turned up many times. The chain has TRBV20-1 and TRBJ2-3, with 9 nucleotides matching TRBD2. This CDR3 is 14 amino acids long. After removal of 1 base from V and 6 bases from J, the junction contained 5 bases not matched to a gene. Per germline, CDR1 DFQATT and CDR2 SNEGSKA (reference sequence). CDR3: CSARVAGVVDTQYF. The DNA of the CDR3 is TGCAGTGCTAGAGTAGCGGGAGTAGTCGATACGCAGTATTTT.

Ten or more counts support this clonotype. The J gene is TRBJ2-3, the V gene TRBV20-1; TRBD2 matches at 7 bases. This CDR3 region has 16 residues. Germline CDR1 DFQATT, CDR2 SNEGSKA (reference sequence). The V gene end was trimmed by 0 bases and the J gene end by 3 bases; junction bases not matched to a gene: 9. CDR3 sequence (DNA): TGCAGTGCTAGAGATCGGCGGAACGGGAGGACAGATACGCAGTATTTT. Translation gives CSARDRRNGRTDTQYF.

This clonotype was counted at least ten times. This sequence joins TRBV5-1 and TRBJ2-3; D possibly corresponds to TRBD2 (6 bases). V lost 0 bases, J lost 6 bases, and 11 bases lay in between. CDR1 and CDR2 from the germline V gene are SGHRS and YFSETQ. The CDR3 has 14 residues. Written as DNA, the CDR3 is TGCGCCAGCAGCTTGGACGGGAGCGTCGATACGCAGTATTTT. It codes for CASSLDGSVDTQYF.

This clonotype was picked up many times. This sequence joins TRBV7-2 and TRBJ2-7; 8 bases are a match to TRBD2. V trimming: 1 base; J trimming: 4 bases; junction bases outside the gene matches: 6. CDR3 size: 15 residues. Per the germline V gene, CDR1 is SGHTA and CDR2 is FQGNSA. CDR3: CASSLVTAGAYEQYV. The CDR3 DNA follows: TGTGCCAGCAGCTTAGTAACAGCGGGAGCTTACGAGCAGTACGTC.

This clonotype was counted many times. The chain has TRBV7-9 and TRBJ2-5; tentative D call: TRBD2 (6 bases). The ends were cut back, 2 bases at V and 5 bases at J, with 9 bases in the middle. Germline CDR1 is SEHNR and CDR2 is FQNEAQ (reference sequence). This CDR3 contains 13 residues. The CDR3 region has the DNA TGTGCCAGCAGCTTAACGGGGGAGGAGACCCAGTACTTC. It encodes CASSLTGEETQYF.

There are a few counts of this clonotype. The CDR3 reads CASSPKTGGLRDTQYF. The CDR3 region has the DNA TGTGCCAGCTCACCGAAGACCGGGGGACTGCGGGATACCCAGTACTTC. This chain connects TRBV18 to TRBJ2-5; D might be TRBD2 (6 bases). Looked up from germline, CDR1 is KGHSH and CDR2 is LQKENI. The V end lost 3 bases, the J end lost 8 bases, and 22 bases lay between the germline ends. This CDR3 is built from 16 residues. Complete variable domain (other parts from reference TRBV18 and TRBJ2-5): NAGVMQNPRHLVRRRGQEARLRCSPMKGHSHVYWYRQLPEEGLKFMVYLQKENIIDESGMPKERFSAEFPKEGPSILRIQQVVRGDSAAYFCASSPKTGGLRDTQYFGPGTRLLVL.

This clonotype was seen at least ten times. V usage is TRBV7-2 and J usage is TRBJ2-7; 7 nucleotides align to TRBD1. With 3 bases clipped from V and 6 bases from J, the junction kept 8 bases outside the gene matches. This CDR3 has 14 amino acids. Germline-derived CDR1 and CDR2 are SGHTA and FQGNSA. The chain's CDR3 is CASSFTGDGAEQYF. The DNA for the CDR3 is TGTGCCAGCAGCTTCACAGGGGATGGGGCCGAGCAGTACTTC. Full variable domain (missing parts from reference TRBV7-2 and TRBJ2-7): GAGVSQSPSNKVTEKGKDVELRCDPISGHTALYWYRQSLGQGLEFLIYFQGNSAPDKSGLPSDRFSAERTGGSVSTLTIQRTQQEDSAVYLCASSFTGDGAEQYFGPGTRLTVT.

This clonotype was detected ten times or more. The J gene is TRBJ2-2, the V gene TRBV14, with 10 bases identical to TRBD2. Trimming at V came to 3 bases and at J to 2 bases, leaving 6 bases not matched to a gene. CDR1 is SGHDN, CDR2 FVKESK, per germline. The CDR3 is 17 amino acids. The CDR3 loop is CASSQARTSGNTGELFF. CDR3 DNA: TGTGCCAGCAGCCAGGCAAGGACTAGCGGAAACACCGGGGAGCTGTTTTTT.

There are many counts of this clonotype. The rearrangement uses TRBV29-1 and TRBJ2-1, with D possibly TRBD2 on 5 matching bases. This CDR3 is 14 amino acids long. Trimming pared 0 bases from V and 9 bases from J, leaving 15 bases between. Germline loops: CDR1 SQVTM, CDR2 ANQGSEA. The DNA of the CDR3 is TGCAGCGTTGAAGATTGGGCGTTGGGGAGTGAGCAGTTCTTC. Protein product: CSVEDWALGSEQFF.

This clonotype was detected many times. The rearrangement links TRBV20-1 to TRBJ2-1; D not resolved. This CDR3 has 17 residues. Germline loops: CDR1 DFQATT, CDR2 SNEGSKA (reference sequence). Deletions cut 0 bases from V and 0 bases from J, with 15 bases between. The CDR3 bases are TGCAGTGCTAGAGATCCAGACAAGAAATACTCCTACAATGAGCAGTTCTTC. Translated, it gives CSARDPDKKYSYNEQFF.

Within the sample, this clonotype is medium-sized. J is TRBJ1-2 and V is TRBV14; the D gene is possibly TRBD1 (6 bases). The CDR3 runs 16 residues. V lost 3 bases and J lost 4, with 18 bases in between. The germline V gene has CDR1 SGHDN and CDR2 FVKESK. This chain's CDR3 is CASSQGGTGTLYGYTF. As DNA, the CDR3 is TGTGCCAGCAGCCAGGGTGGAACAGGGACCCTCTATGGCTACACCTTC. Complete variable domain (other parts from reference TRBV14 and TRBJ1-2): EAGVTQFPSHSVIEKGQTVTLRCDPISGHDNLYWYRRVMGKEIKFLLHFVKESKQDESGMPNNRFLAERTGGTYSTLKVQPAELEDSGVYFCASSQGGTGTLYGYTFGSGTRLTVV.

By sample share, this clonotype is medium-sized. The V gene is TRBV6-1, the J gene TRBJ1-5; no reliable D call. CDR1 and CDR2 (germline): MNHNS, SASEGT. CDR3 length: 13 residues. Trimming left V 4 bases short and J 2 bases short, with 6 bases between. CDR3 bases: TGTGCCAGCAGTGTGGTCGGCAATCAGCCCCAGCATTTT. This encodes CASSVVGNQPQHF.

This clonotype was recorded many times. This chain uses TRBV7-9 with TRBJ2-7, with 7 nucleotides matching TRBD1. This CDR3 contains 17 residues. V lost 5 bases, J lost 3 bases, and 16 bases stayed unmatched. Germline CDR1 is SEHNR and CDR2 is FQNEAQ (reference sequence). The CDR3 DNA reads as TGTGCCAGCAGCCCGAATCTTTTCCAGGGGGTATTCTACGAGCAGTACGTC. It specifies CASSPNLFQGVFYEQYV.

This clonotype was detected ten times or more. The V call is TRBV6-5, the J call TRBJ1-6; no firm D call. The ends were cut back, 4 bases at V and 2 bases at J, with 9 bases in the middle. The CDR3 totals 15 residues. Germline V gives CDR1 MNHEY, CDR2 SVGAGI. The CDR3 region is CASSFYRPYNSPLHF. The CDR3 nucleotides are TGTGCCAGCAGTTTCTACCGGCCCTATAATTCACCCCTCCACTTT.

This clonotype was detected many times. This chain joins TRBV20-1 and TRBJ2-2, with 7 positions matching TRBD1. The CDR3 has 17 residues. Germline V gives CDR1 DFQATT, CDR2 SNEGSKA (reference sequence). The V and J ends lost 0 bases and 4 bases, in that order; junction bases with no gene match: 11. Written as DNA, the CDR3 is TGCAGTGCTAGAGATGCCGCTAGACAGGGAGCCACCGGGGAGCTGTTTTTT. As protein: CSARDAARQGATGELFF.

The chain couples TRBV5-1 to TRBJ1-2; D not certain. V lost 4 bases to trimming and J lost 3 bases, with 10 bases between them. This CDR3 comprises 13 residues. Germline V gene lookup returns CDR1 SGHRS and CDR2 YFSETQ. This CDR3 is CASSPGRHYGYTF. The CDR3 DNA sequence: TGCGCCAGCAGCCCTGGACGGCACTATGGCTACACCTTC.

This clonotype was seen ten or more times. The DNA for the CDR3 is TGCAGCGTTTCTCACCCGACAGGGAGCACTGAAGCTTTCTTT. Translated: CSVSHPTGSTEAFF. This sequence joins TRBV29-1 and TRBJ1-1, with TRBD1 identical over 7 bases. The germline V gene has CDR1 SQVTM and CDR2 ANQGSEA. CDR3 size: 14 residues. Trimming removed 5 bases from V and 4 bases from J; junction bases left unmatched: 10.

This clonotype has ten or more counts. The chain is built from TRBV12-3 or TRBV12-4 and TRBJ1-2; the D gene is possibly TRBD1 (5 bases). The CDR3 loop spans 12 amino acids. Deletions cut 8 bases from V and 6 bases from J, with 13 bases between. The CDR3 region is CASRGAYDGYTF. The CDR3 region has the DNA TGTGCCAGCCGCGGGGCCTATGATGGCTACACCTTC.

This clonotype was counted a few times. For the CDR3, the DNA is TGTGCCAGCAGTTTAGTGAGCGGCAATCAAGAGACCCAGTACTTC. Its translation is CASSLVSGNQETQYF. J is TRBJ2-5 and V is TRBV28, with TRBD2 as a possible D gene (5 bases). Germline CDR1 is MDHEN and CDR2 is SYDVKM. With 2 bases removed from V and 2 bases from J, the gap between germline ends came to 12 bases. This CDR3 spans 15 amino acids.

By sample fraction, this clonotype is medium-sized. The DNA of the CDR3 is TGCGCCAGCAGCCAAGACCCGACTGAACTAGCGGGAGGGCTAGGTACGCAGTATTTT. This encodes CASSQDPTELAGGLGTQYF. This chain connects TRBV4-3 to TRBJ2-3, with 13 bases that match TRBD2. This CDR3 contains 19 residues. CDR1 and CDR2 (germline): LGHNA, YSLEER. Germline trimming cut 0 bases from V and 8 bases from J; bases unmatched to any gene: 14.